The 29 T cell receptor beta chains below come from one sample, sequenced in a study of identical twins. One entry per CDR3 protein results from TCRdb running MiXCR on the 5' RACE reads. This sample yields 260,000 or so distinct CDR3 sequences, of which approximately 7.9% are seen a single time; under 6% belongs to the top ten. These same records also appear under a second study, on yellow fever vaccine responses in identical twins.

Sequenced material: CD8+ T cells sorted from blood. All receptors derive from a woman aged 18-29 years in good health.

CDR3: CASRLLETISYEQYF. The DNA for the CDR3 is TGTGCCAGCAGGCTTCTCGAGACGATCTCCTACGAGCAGTACTTC. This chain links TRBV7-8 with TRBJ2-7; D gene unclear. The CDR3 sequence is 15 residues long. Germline CDR1 and CDR2: SGHVS and FQNEAQ. V was cut by 6 bases and J by 0 bases, with 15 bases left in between.

This clonotype was seen a few times. The J gene is TRBJ2-2, the V gene TRBV7-9; D is undetermined. CDR1 and CDR2 from the germline V gene are SEHNR and FQNEAQ (reference sequence). V was clipped by 5 bases and J by 1 base, with 14 bases between them. The CDR3 runs to 16 residues. CDR3 sequence (DNA): TGTGCCAGCAGCCTAGGACCGCAGTTGAACACCGGGGAGCTGTTTTTT. This gives the protein CASSLGPQLNTGELFF.

This chain connects TRBV12-3 or TRBV12-4 to TRBJ2-1, with 7 nucleotides matching TRBD1. The CDR3 is 14 amino acids. The ends lost 3 bases at V and 4 bases at J; junction bases unmatched: 3. The CDR3 region is CASSFGTEYNEQFF. Here the CDR3 DNA reads TGTGCCAGCAGTTTTGGGACAGAGTACAATGAGCAGTTCTTC.

This rearrangement joins TRBV9 to TRBJ2-5; 11 bases agree with TRBD2. The CDR3 length is 18 residues. The germline V gene encodes CDR1 SGDLS and CDR2 YYNGEE. After removal of 1 base from V and 3 bases from J, the junction contained 11 bases not matched to a gene. DNA of the CDR3: TGTGCCAGCAGCGTAAGCCTCCTCCTAGCGGGGGGTAAAGAGACCCAGTACTTC. Residues: CASSVSLLLAGGKETQYF.

This clonotype was seen ten or more times. The chain uses TRBV29-1 and TRBJ1-1; no firm D call. Germline-derived CDR1 and CDR2 are SQVTM and ANQGSEA. V lost 1 base to trimming and J lost 3 bases, with 12 bases between them. The CDR3 is 14 amino acids. This CDR3 reads CSVEGVGSYTEAFF. In DNA, the CDR3 is TGCAGCGTTGAAGGCGTAGGAAGCTACACTGAAGCTTTCTTT.

This clonotype was seen repeatedly, ten times or more. J is TRBJ2-6 and V is TRBV15; no clear D gene. Per the germline V gene, CDR1 is LNHNV and CDR2 is YYDKDF (reference sequence). Trimming left V 0 bases short and J 1 base short, with 7 bases between. This CDR3 has 16 residues. CDR3 nucleotides: TGTGCCACCAGCAGAGATTGGGTTTCTGGGGCCAACGTCCTGACTTTC. Translation: CATSRDWVSGANVLTF.

This clonotype showed up just a few times. The chain couples TRBV20-1 to TRBJ2-2, with D maybe TRBD1 (6 bases). The CDR3 runs to 16 residues. CDR1 is DFQATT and CDR2 is SNEGSKA in the germline V gene (reference sequence). V lost 3 bases, J lost 3 bases, and 17 bases lay in between. The CDR3 region is CSASDVPGQYTGELFF. The CDR3 DNA sequence: TGCAGTGCTAGTGACGTCCCCGGACAGTACACCGGGGAGCTGTTTTTT.

The V gene is TRBV20-1, the J gene TRBJ1-1; weak D call: TRBD1 (5 bases). V lost 4 bases, J lost 4 bases, and 22 bases lay in between. The CDR3 extends over 16 amino acids. Germline assignment: CDR1 DFQATT and CDR2 SNEGSKA (reference sequence). The CDR3 here is CSAIGHRMGWGTEAFF. Here the CDR3 DNA reads TGCAGTGCTATTGGACACCGTATGGGTTGGGGCACTGAAGCTTTCTTT.

This clonotype was picked up a small number of times. This sequence joins TRBV10-1 and TRBJ2-2; 7 bases agree with TRBD1. The CDR3 is made up of 16 amino acids. The trim removed 6 bases at V and 5 bases at J, leaving 12 bases unmatched. The V gene's germline CDR1 is WNHNN and CDR2 SYGVQD (reference sequence). CDR3 amino acids: CASREHRGVGTGELFF. CDR3 sequence (DNA): TGCGCCAGCAGGGAGCACAGGGGCGTAGGTACCGGGGAGCTGTTTTTT.

The table lists this clonotype with a few counts. The genes are TRBV4-1 and TRBJ2-5; 7 bases match TRBD1. CDR3 length: 15 residues. Germline V lookup: CDR1 MGHRA, CDR2 YSYEKL. J was trimmed by 5 bases and V by 0 bases; bases with no gene match: 6. The CDR3 nucleotides read TGCGCCAGCAGCCAAGAATACAGGGGTGGGGAGACCCAGTACTTC. This sequence encodes CASSQEYRGGETQYF.

This clonotype came up many times. CDR3 sequence (DNA): TGCGCCAGCAGCTTGGACGGGGCGACTGATACGCAGTATTTT. Amino acids: CASSLDGATDTQYF. The J gene is TRBJ2-3, the V gene TRBV5-1; D is perhaps TRBD1 or TRBD2 (5 bases each). Between the trimmed V and J ends, which lost 0 bases and 6 bases, there was a span of 11 bases. This CDR3 region has 14 residues. Per the germline V gene, CDR1 is SGHRS and CDR2 is YFSETQ.

The chain has TRBV20-1 and TRBJ2-1; 8 bases align to TRBD1. CDR1 is DFQATT and CDR2 is SNEGSKA in the germline V gene (reference sequence). This CDR3 spans 15 amino acids. V dropped 0 bases and J dropped 9; count of bases not matched to a gene: 10. CDR3 residues: CSARDFGQGGSEQFF. For the CDR3, the DNA is TGCAGTGCTAGAGATTTTGGACAGGGTGGGAGTGAGCAGTTCTTC.

This clonotype showed up many times. The chain recombines TRBV29-1 with TRBJ2-1; the match to TRBD2 covers 7 bases. This CDR3 spans 18 amino acids. Trimming at V came to 3 bases and at J to 4 bases, leaving 18 bases not matched to a gene. Germline CDR1 reads SQVTM; CDR2 reads ANQGSEA. CDR3 sequence: CSVDSGGPSPLSYNEQFF. CDR3 nucleotides: TGCAGCGTTGATTCGGGGGGTCCATCTCCTCTGTCTTACAATGAGCAGTTCTTC.

This clonotype came up a few times. The chain employs TRBV9 and TRBJ2-2; 7 bases are a match to TRBD2. V lost 6 bases to trimming and J lost 5 bases; unmatched junction nucleotides: 1. The CDR3 loop spans 12 amino acids. CDR1 SGDLS and CDR2 YYNGEE come from the germline V gene. As DNA, the CDR3 is TGTGCCAGCATGGGGGGGACCGGGGAGCTGTTTTTT. This sequence encodes CASMGGTGELFF.

Many counts were recorded for this clonotype. This rearrangement joins TRBV11-2 to TRBJ2-3; D perhaps matches TRBD2 (6 bases). Germline assignment: CDR1 SGHAT and CDR2 FQNNGV. The CDR3 is 15 residues long. The V end lost 2 bases, the J end lost 0 bases, and 9 bases lay between the germline ends. CDR3: CASSLWGTSTDTQYF. Written as DNA, the CDR3 is TGTGCCAGCAGCTTATGGGGGACTAGCACAGATACGCAGTATTTT.

This clonotype was observed many times. The rearrangement joins TRBV4-1 to TRBJ2-7; 9 nucleotides agree with TRBD1. The CDR3 extends over 15 amino acids. With V trimmed by 0 bases and J by 5 bases, 5 bases remained unmatched. CDR1 and CDR2 from the germline V gene are MGHRA and YSYEKL. CDR3 region: CASSQETGGIDEQYV. Written as DNA, the CDR3 is TGCGCCAGCAGCCAAGAAACAGGGGGCATCGACGAGCAGTACGTC.

In this sample, this clonotype turned up many times. CDR3 coding DNA: TGTGCCAGCAGCCAAGATAGCGGGATCTACAATGAGCAGTTCTTC. Translating it yields CASSQDSGIYNEQFF. This chain connects TRBV7-3 to TRBJ2-1, with 8 bases matching TRBD2. CDR3 length equals 15 residues. After removal of 5 bases from V and 3 bases from J, the junction contained 6 bases not matched to a gene. The germline gives CDR1 SGHTA, CDR2 FQGTGA.

This clonotype was counted only a few times. This chain joins TRBV2 and TRBJ2-1; D may correspond to TRBD1 or TRBD2 (5 bases each). Germline CDR1 is SNHLY and CDR2 is FYNNEI. Trimming cost V 5 bases and J 6 bases, with 14 bases left between them. This CDR3 has 14 residues. CDR3 loop: CASSPGAAPNEQFF. The CDR3 coding sequence is TGTGCCAGCAGTCCCGGGGCCGCCCCCAATGAGCAGTTCTTC.

This clonotype has only a few counts. V and J are TRBV18 and TRBJ2-1; no definite D call. CDR3 length: 12 amino acids. The V gene's germline CDR1 is KGHSH and CDR2 LQKENI. V was pared by 3 bases and J by 5 bases, with 5 bases between. CDR3 in amino acids: CASSPSNNEQFF. In DNA form, the CDR3 reads TGTGCCAGCTCACCTTCGAACAATGAGCAGTTCTTC.

The sample holds a few counts of this clonotype. This sequence joins TRBV2 and TRBJ2-1, with TRBD2 as a possible D gene (6 bases). V was clipped by 6 bases and J by 6 bases, with 21 bases between them. This CDR3 has 16 amino acids. Germline V gives CDR1 SNHLY, CDR2 FYNNEI. DNA for the CDR3: TGTGCCAGCAGAGGGGCAGGCAGGGAGGCTTTCAATGAGCAGTTCTTC. Translation gives CASRGAGREAFNEQFF.

This clonotype occurred a few times. The rearrangement joins TRBV18 to TRBJ2-7; D may correspond to TRBD1 or TRBD2 (5 bases each). The CDR3 covers 13 residues. Per the germline V gene, CDR1 is KGHSH and CDR2 is LQKENI. The V end lost 3 bases, the J end lost 4 bases, and 10 bases lay between the germline ends. The CDR3 DNA reads TGTGCCAGCTCACCGGGCAGGGAGTACGAGCAGTACGTC. Protein: CASSPGREYEQYV.

The chain couples TRBV11-2 to TRBJ2-1; no clear D. From germline, CDR1 is SGHAT and CDR2 FQNNGV. V lost 2 bases, J lost 9 bases, and 14 bases lay in between. This CDR3 contains 14 residues. The CDR3 DNA reads TGTGCCAGCAGCTTAACCCCAGATCCCCCTGAGCAGTTCTTC. Translating gives CASSLTPDPPEQFF.

V gene TRBV6-5 combines with J gene TRBJ1-1; D is perhaps TRBD1 (5 bases). V was shortened by 2 bases and J by 10 bases, with 11 bases between the two germline ends. The CDR3 totals 12 residues. Per germline, CDR1 MNHEY and CDR2 SVGAGI. CDR3 sequence (DNA): TGTGCCAGCAGTTACGCGGCAGGGCTAGCTTTCTTT. Amino acids: CASSYAAGLAFF.

This clonotype appeared many times. The chain carries TRBV7-8 and TRBJ2-1; no firm D call. Trimming cost V 5 bases and J 10 bases, with 18 bases left between them. Germline V gene data show CDR1 as SGHVS and CDR2 as FQNEAQ. This CDR3 comprises 14 residues. The CDR3 DNA sequence: TGTGCCAGCAGCCCCCGGCGGCTCCCTAGGGAGCAGTTCTTC. Its protein is CASSPRRLPREQFF.

This clonotype occurred many times. V is TRBV10-3 and J is TRBJ2-2, with TRBD2 matching 8 bases. CDR1 ENHRY and CDR2 SYGVKD come from the germline V gene. J gave up 5 bases and V 5 bases, and 4 bases lay outside the gene matches. The CDR3 sequence is 14 residues long. This CDR3 reads CAISPGTSTGELFF. CDR3 in DNA: TGTGCCATCAGTCCCGGGACTAGTACCGGGGAGCTGTTTTTT.

In its sample, this clonotype was seen many times. V gene TRBV29-1 combines with J gene TRBJ2-1; D not resolved. The germline V gene encodes CDR1 SQVTM and CDR2 ANQGSEA. Trimming took off 1 base at V and 5 bases at J, with 6 bases between the two ends. The CDR3 spans 12 residues. This CDR3 reads CSVEGVNNEQFF. The DNA of the CDR3 is TGCAGCGTTGAAGGAGTCAACAATGAGCAGTTCTTC.

This clonotype has a count of ten or more. The chain employs TRBV12-3 or TRBV12-4 and TRBJ2-1, with 10 bases that match TRBD1. The CDR3 extends over 14 amino acids. V dropped 7 bases and J dropped 8; count of bases not matched to a gene: 8. The CDR3 reads CASTGTGAMDEQFF. Written as DNA, the CDR3 is TGTGCCAGCACCGGGACAGGGGCGATGGATGAGCAGTTCTTC.

This clonotype occurred many times. This chain joins TRBV7-2 and TRBJ2-1; TRBD2 aligns across 10 bases. Looked up from germline, CDR1 is SGHTA and CDR2 is FQGNSA. The V and J ends lost 4 bases and 4 bases, in that order; junction bases with no gene match: 7. The CDR3 spans 16 residues. The CDR3: CASSYRSGGGYNEQFF. The DNA of the CDR3 is TGTGCCAGCAGCTACCGAAGCGGGGGGGGATACAATGAGCAGTTCTTC.

This clonotype appeared once. A read error may explain this, as a much larger clone is one base away. This chain's CDR3 is CASSLGQVNIQYF. As DNA, the CDR3 is TGCGCCAGCAGCCTTGGACAGGTGAACATTCAGTACTTC. This rearrangement joins TRBV4-1 to TRBJ2-4, with 7 bases lining up with TRBD1. Losses at the gene ends were 4 bases for V and 7 bases for J; bases not matched to a gene: 4. Germline assignment: CDR1 MGHRA and CDR2 YSYEKL. This CDR3 comprises 13 residues.